The 21 T cell receptor beta chains below all came from one sample that was sequenced in a study of cytomegalovirus exposure and HLA in healthy donors. PCR involved 60 Vbeta and 13 Jbeta primers. The data were produced by immunoSEQ multiplex PCR, yet TCRdb's version contains in-frame clones alone and is incomplete. Of some 150,000 clones listed, 74% are singletons. Sequencing was done on a sample of PBMCs. These receptors all stem from a man between 18 and 35 years old in good health and CMV-seropositive.

This clone was recorded a few times. This sequence joins TRBV15 and TRBJ2-2; 14 positions match TRBD2. Germline CDR1 is LNHNV and CDR2 is YYDKDF (reference sequence). The CDR3 consists of 20 residues. The trim removed 4 bases at V and 5 bases at J, leaving 15 bases unmatched. The CDR3 coding sequence is TGTGCCACCAGCAAGTACCCCCCGGGACTAGCGGGGGTACCTACCGGGGAGCTGTTTTTT. Residues: CATSKYPPGLAGVPTGELFF.

A few counts support this clone. The V and J genes are TRBV5-6 and TRBJ1-5; D remains unclear. V was shortened by 4 bases and J by 0 bases, with 8 bases between the two germline ends. Germline V gene sequence: CDR1 SGHDT, CDR2 YYEEEE. The CDR3 loop spans 14 amino acids. CDR3 sequence reads: CASSLDGSNQPQHF. The CDR3 DNA reads as TGTGCCAGCAGCCTGGACGGTAGCAATCAGCCCCAGCATTTT.

This chain joins TRBV7-9 and TRBJ1-2, with 12 bases that match TRBD1. J gave up 8 bases and V 3 bases, and 4 bases lay outside the gene matches. The CDR3 is made up of 14 amino acids. The germline gives CDR1 SEHNR, CDR2 FQNEAQ (reference sequence). This CDR3 is CASSFGTGGRGYTF. The CDR3 bases are TGTGCCAGCAGCTTTGGGACAGGGGGCAGGGGCTACACCTTC.

The chain uses TRBV4-2 and TRBJ1-2; no definite D call. Trimming removed 0 bases at V and 8 bases at J, with 10 bases between. CDR3 length: 13 amino acids. CDR1 and CDR2 (germline): LGHNA, YNFKEQ. CDR3 bases: TGTGCCAGCAGCCAAGACAGGTTTAACGGCTACACCTTC. This translates into CASSQDRFNGYTF.

As to this clone: The germline gene is not matched at one end of the junction; a read error may be the cause. The CDR3 DNA reads TGTGCTAGCAGCCCGACTCGGGTATCCTACGAGCAGTACTTC. This encodes CASSPTRVSYEQYF. The V gene is TRBV7-7, the J gene TRBJ2-7; D remains ambiguous. The CDR3 covers 14 residues. The germline gives CDR1 SSHAT, CDR2 FNYEAQ (reference sequence).

This chain joins TRBV6-5 and TRBJ2-2; possible D gene TRBD2, 6 bases. CDR3 length: 16 residues. V lost 3 bases to trimming and J lost 3 bases, with 14 bases between them. From germline, CDR1 is MNHEY and CDR2 SVGAGI. The CDR3 loop reads CASSYTGVAHTGELFF. The CDR3 nucleotides read TGTGCCAGCAGTTATACGGGAGTAGCGCACACCGGGGAGCTGTTTTTT.

This clone was found a few times. Other DNA sequences of this sample code for an identical CDR3. The J gene is TRBJ1-1, the V gene TRBV2, with 7 positions matching TRBD1. Germline V gives CDR1 SNHLY, CDR2 FYNNEI. The CDR3 runs 13 residues. J was trimmed by 6 bases and V by 5 bases; bases with no gene match: 6. As DNA, the CDR3 is TGTGCCAGCAGTCATAGACAGGGAGCTGAAGCTTTCTTT. Amino acid sequence: CASSHRQGAEAFF.

The chain carries TRBV4-1 and TRBJ1-3; D not resolved. V was shortened by 4 bases and J by 4 bases, with 11 bases between the two germline ends. CDR1 is MGHRA and CDR2 is YSYEKL in the germline V gene. The CDR3 totals 14 residues. The CDR3 DNA sequence: TGCGCCAGCAGCCGCTCGGAGCCAGGAAACACCATATATTTT. As protein: CASSRSEPGNTIYF.

In its sample, this clone was seen a few times. The chain combines TRBV6-6 with TRBJ2-3; 7 bases fit TRBD2. CDR3 length equals 16 residues. CDR1 and CDR2 from the germline V gene are MNHNY and SVGAGI (reference sequence). The J segment lost 0 bases and the V segment lost 8 bases, leaving 11 bases of the junction unmatched. The CDR3 DNA reads as TGTGCCAGCGGTGGCCTAGCGGCCCCTAGCACAGATACGCAGTATTTT. It translates to CASGGLAAPSTDTQYF.

This chain connects TRBV29-1 to TRBJ1-5; D is undetermined. In germline, CDR1 is SQVTM, CDR2 ANQGSEA. Trimming shortened V by 4 bases and J by 2 bases, and 9 bases separated the two germline ends. The CDR3 consists of 13 residues. The CDR3 sequence is CSVVTGGNQPQHF. Here the CDR3 DNA reads TGCAGCGTTGTTACCGGGGGCAATCAGCCCCAGCATTTT.

The CDR3 DNA reads as TGTGCCAGCAGAAGCGGCGGGAGATCCCACGAGCAGTACTTC. It translates to CASRSGGRSHEQYF. The rearrangement uses TRBV7-2 and TRBJ2-7; 7 nucleotides agree with TRBD2. Per the germline V gene, CDR1 is SGHTA and CDR2 is FQGNSA. The CDR3 has 14 amino acids. The junction had 10 bases not matched to a gene; V was cut back by 6 bases and J by 5 bases.

The CDR3 nucleotides read TGTGCCAGCAGTGAAGTGAGCTCCTATAATTCACCCCTCCACTTT. It yields the protein CASSEVSSYNSPLHF. The rearrangement links TRBV6-1 to TRBJ1-6; D call uncertain. The CDR3 has 15 residues. Germline CDR1 is MNHNS and CDR2 is SASEGT. V shed 1 base and J shed 0 bases, with 4 bases lying between them.

This clone is labeled as medium-sized. The V gene is TRBV4-3, the J gene TRBJ1-2; D is possibly TRBD1 (6 bases). CDR1 and CDR2 from the germline V gene are LGHNA and YSLEER. CDR3 length: 16 residues. V lost 3 bases to trimming and J lost 7 bases, with 21 bases between them. In nucleotides, the CDR3 is TGCGCCAGCAGCCATGGTGTAACAGGGATAAGTGCTGGCTACACCTTC. Residues: CASSHGVTGISAGYTF.

The genes are TRBV12-5 and TRBJ2-3, with 9 bases fitting TRBD2. The germline V gene encodes CDR1 LGHNT and CDR2 FRNRAP. This CDR3 is 14 amino acids long. Germline trimming cut 8 bases from V and 4 bases from J; bases unmatched to any gene: 7. The DNA for the CDR3 is TGTGCTAGTCTGGGTAGCGGGAGCCCAGATACGCAGTATTTT. Encoded protein: CASLGSGSPDTQYF.

V is TRBV4-1 and J is TRBJ2-2, with a weak D call TRBD1 (5 bases). Trimming took off 1 base at V and 3 bases at J, with 9 bases between the two ends. The germline V gene has CDR1 MGHRA and CDR2 YSYEKL. The CDR3 covers 15 residues. The CDR3 region is CASSQVRQYTGELFF. The CDR3 region has the DNA TGCGCCAGCAGCCAAGTGAGACAGTACACCGGGGAGCTGTTTTTT.

A note on this clone: Mismatch with germline at one junction end may stem from a read error. The chain couples TRBV7-3 to TRBJ2-7; TRBD2 is a possible D gene (5 bases). The CDR3 contains 13 residues. Germline V gene lookup returns CDR1 SGHTA and CDR2 FQGTGA. The CDR3 loop is CASSLTSGYEQYF. As DNA, the CDR3 is TGTGCCAGCAGCCTAACCTCGGGGTACGAGCAGTACTTC.

In its sample, this clone was seen once. The chain has TRBV6-4 and TRBJ1-2, with D perhaps matching TRBD1 (6 bases). This CDR3 comprises 13 residues. Trimming took off 4 bases at V and 5 bases at J, with 11 bases between the two ends. Per the germline V gene, CDR1 is MRHNA and CDR2 is SNTAGT. The CDR3 nucleotides read TGTGCCAGCAGTGCACAGGGTGGATATGGCTACACCTTC. Protein sequence: CASSAQGGYGYTF.

In this sample, this clone turned up once. The chain joins TRBV6-5 to TRBJ1-6; 8 bases fit TRBD1. CDR3 size: 15 residues. The trim removed 2 bases at V and 14 bases at J, leaving 11 bases unmatched. The germline CDR1 and CDR2 sequences are MNHEY and SVGAGI. The CDR3 nucleotides read TGTGCCAGCAGTTACAAGTTGGGGACAGGTCATTCCCTCCACTTT. It yields the protein CASSYKLGTGHSLHF.

This clone was observed many times. The chain uses TRBV6-4 and TRBJ2-3, with 14 bases that match TRBD2. V was pared by 0 bases and J by 4 bases, with 0 bases of the junction left unmatched. Germline loops: CDR1 MRHNA, CDR2 SNTAGT. The CDR3 contains 16 residues. CDR3 sequence reads: CASSDSTSGGADTQYF. The DNA for the CDR3 is TGTGCCAGCAGTGACTCGACTAGCGGGGGGGCAGATACGCAGTATTTT.

The chain carries TRBV10-2 and TRBJ1-5; a weak D match, TRBD1 (6 bases). CDR1 is WSHSY, CDR2 SAAADI, per germline. V was cut by 6 bases and J by 2 bases, with 11 bases left in between. The CDR3 is 14 residues long. CDR3 bases: TGCGCCAGCAGCGCACAGGGCCGCAATCAGCCCCAGCATTTT. This translates into CASSAQGRNQPQHF.

The chain has TRBV14 and TRBJ1-2; no clear D. The germline gives CDR1 SGHDN, CDR2 FVKESK. V gave up 0 bases and J gave up 6 bases, with 14 bases separating them. The CDR3 loop spans 15 amino acids. CDR3: CASSQDFGALDGYTF. The CDR3 DNA reads TGTGCCAGCAGCCAAGATTTTGGAGCCCTCGATGGCTACACCTTC.